This entry features one T cell receptor (beta chain) sequence. Its antigen is unknown. With 60 Vbeta and 13 Jbeta primers, the PCR was carried out. Repertoires were generated with immunoSEQ multiplex PCR, while TCRdb's copy carries only in-frame clones and drops some. This table lists 95,000 to 150,000 clones. The donors (healthy individuals) were bone marrow donors. The source of the sample is a study of cytomegalovirus exposure and HLA in healthy donors. Regarding the study as a whole: Most TCR sequences were rare, but some public TCRs occurred in many donors. An observed cluster of highly shared sequence variants was recorded as a likely sequencing artifact. Available immune exposure information was restricted to CMV serostatus only.

Germline lookup yields CDR1 SEHNR and CDR2 FQNEAQ (reference sequence). Unmatched junction bases numbered 13, after V lost 5 bases and J lost 9 bases. This CDR3 is 17 amino acids long. The receptor comes from a young man in good health and CMV-seronegative. The rearrangement joins TRBV7-9 to TRBJ2-1, with 13 positions matching TRBD2. Material: PBMCs. As DNA, the CDR3 is TGTGCCAGCAGCCCCCGGATAGGGACTAGCGGGGCGGGTGAGCAGTTCTTC. It yields the protein CASSPRIGTSGAGEQFF.